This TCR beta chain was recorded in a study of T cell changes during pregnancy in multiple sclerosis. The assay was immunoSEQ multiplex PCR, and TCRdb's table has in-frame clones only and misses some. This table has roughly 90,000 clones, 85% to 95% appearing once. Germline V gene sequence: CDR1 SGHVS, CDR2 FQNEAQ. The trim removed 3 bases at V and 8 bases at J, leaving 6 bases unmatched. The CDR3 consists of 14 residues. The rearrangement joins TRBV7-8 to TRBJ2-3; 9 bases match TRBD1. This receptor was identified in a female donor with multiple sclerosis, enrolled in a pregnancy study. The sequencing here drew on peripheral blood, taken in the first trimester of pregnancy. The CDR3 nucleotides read TGTGCCAGCAGCTTCGGACAGGGGATAGGTACGCAGTATTTT. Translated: CASSFGQGIGTQYF.